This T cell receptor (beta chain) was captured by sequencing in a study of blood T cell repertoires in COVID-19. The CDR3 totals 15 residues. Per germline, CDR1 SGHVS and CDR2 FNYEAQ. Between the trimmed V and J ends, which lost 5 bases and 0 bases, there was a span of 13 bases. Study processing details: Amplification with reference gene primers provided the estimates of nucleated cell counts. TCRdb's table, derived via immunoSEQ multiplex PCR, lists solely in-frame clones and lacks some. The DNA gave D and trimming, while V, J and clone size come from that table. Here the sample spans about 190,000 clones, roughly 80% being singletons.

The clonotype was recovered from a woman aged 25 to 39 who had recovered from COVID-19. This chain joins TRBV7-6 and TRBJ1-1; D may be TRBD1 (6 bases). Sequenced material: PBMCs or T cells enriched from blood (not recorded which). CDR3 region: CASSAQGLLNTEAFF. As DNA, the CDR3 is TGTGCCAGCAGCGCTCAGGGGCTATTGAACACTGAAGCTTTCTTT.